The next 16 T cell receptor beta chains were all read from a single sample in a study of blood T cell repertoires in COVID-19. Only in-frame clones appear in the TCRdb table, and some are missing; sequencing was by immunoSEQ multiplex PCR. Counted here are about 50,000 clones, about nine tenths occurring once; the ten biggest clones make up around 2%. Sequenced: peripheral blood. The receptor source for this set is a woman of 80 years or more with COVID-19, enrolled during active disease.

The J gene is TRBJ2-7, the V gene TRBV18, with 9 bases that match TRBD1. The ends lost 0 bases at V and 6 bases at J; junction bases unmatched: 6. Germline CDR1 reads KGHSH; CDR2 reads LQKENI. There are 15 residues in the CDR3. CDR3 sequence reads: CASSPPPGQGSEQYF. For the CDR3, the DNA is TGTGCCAGCTCACCACCTCCGGGACAGGGTTCCGAGCAGTACTTC. Full variable domain (remainder filled in from reference TRBV18 and TRBJ2-7): NAGVMQNPRHLVRRRGQEARLRCSPMKGHSHVYWYRQLPEEGLKFMVYLQKENIIDESGMPKERFSAEFPKEGPSILRIQQVVRGDSAAYFCASSPPPGQGSEQYFGPGTRLTVT.

This clone occurred a few times. V is TRBV9 and J is TRBJ1-2; perhaps TRBD1 as D (5 bases). The CDR3 consists of 15 residues. The V gene lost 0 bases and the J gene lost 6 bases, with 15 bases spanning the gap. Germline V gene sequence: CDR1 SGDLS, CDR2 YYNGEE. The CDR3 here is CASSVEAAGRHGYTF. The CDR3 region has the DNA TGTGCCAGCAGCGTAGAAGCGGCAGGGAGGCATGGCTACACCTTC.

The chain has TRBV11-2 and TRBJ1-3; perhaps TRBD1 as D (6 bases). V gave up 5 bases and J gave up 5 bases, with 13 bases separating them. The CDR3 has 14 residues. Germline V gives CDR1 SGHAT, CDR2 FQNNGV. The CDR3 DNA reads as TGTGCCAGCAGCCCCAGCACAGGGAGAAACACCATATATTTT. Protein: CASSPSTGRNTIYF.

The CDR3 is CASTPRTGGYSPLHF. Here the CDR3 DNA reads TGCGCCAGCACCCCCAGAACCGGCGGATATTCACCCCTCCACTTT. The gene calls are TRBV5-1 and TRBJ1-6; D is unclear. The germline V and J ends were trimmed by 6 bases and 8 bases, with 18 bases remaining between them. The germline CDR1 and CDR2 sequences are SGHRS and YFSETQ. The CDR3 has 15 residues. Supplemented by reference TRBV5-1 and TRBJ1-6, the full variable domain reads KAGVTQTPRYLIKTRGQQVTLSCSPISGHRSVSWYQQTPGQGLQFLFEYFSETQRNKGNFPGRFSGRQFSNSRSEMNVSTLELGDSALYLCASTPRTGGYSPLHFGNGTRLTVT.

The chain links TRBV2 to TRBJ1-2; TRBD1 aligns across 9 bases. The length of the CDR3 is 15 residues. Trimming removed 6 bases from V and 4 bases from J; junction bases left unmatched: 9. Germline V gene sequence: CDR1 SNHLY, CDR2 FYNNEI. Here the CDR3 DNA reads TGTGCCAGCAGGATGAACCCGACAGGGGGCTATGGCTACACCTTC. It is translated as CASRMNPTGGYGYTF.

This clone showed up just once. The chain uses TRBV2 and TRBJ1-1; TRBD1 agrees at 8 bases. With V trimmed by 6 bases and J by 4 bases, 4 bases remained unmatched. The CDR3 covers 13 residues. From germline, CDR1 is SNHLY and CDR2 FYNNEI. CDR3 protein: CASRPDRVTEAFF. The CDR3 DNA follows: TGTGCCAGCAGGCCGGACAGGGTCACTGAAGCTTTCTTT.

The chain joins TRBV6-5 to TRBJ2-7; 7 bases match TRBD1. The germline CDR1 and CDR2 sequences are MNHEY and SVGAGI. This CDR3 is built from 15 residues. Trimming took 6 bases from V and 0 from J; bases not matched to a gene: 8. The CDR3: CASSPRDSRSYEQYF. CDR3 nucleotides: TGTGCCAGCAGCCCCCGGGACAGCCGCTCCTACGAGCAGTACTTC.

The chain carries TRBV18 and TRBJ1-1; 9 bases map to TRBD1. Looked up from germline, CDR1 is KGHSH and CDR2 is LQKENI. V lost 3 bases to trimming and J lost 4 bases; unmatched junction nucleotides: 6. The CDR3 length is 15 residues. The CDR3: CASSPRGTGITEAFF. In DNA, the CDR3 is TGTGCCAGCTCACCCCGGGGGACAGGGATCACTGAAGCTTTCTTT.

V is TRBV19 and J is TRBJ2-6, with 7 positions matching TRBD2. Germline CDR1 LNHDA, CDR2 SQIVND (reference sequence). V lost 10 bases to trimming and J lost 1 base; unmatched junction nucleotides: 4. The CDR3 totals 14 residues. CDR3 coding DNA: TGTGCCACCGATAGCGGGTCTGGGGCCAACGTCCTGACTTTC. This encodes CATDSGSGANVLTF.

The chain couples TRBV9 to TRBJ2-3; D gene unclear. The CDR3 spans 15 residues. The germline V gene has CDR1 SGDLS and CDR2 YYNGEE. The V gene lost 0 bases and the J gene lost 2 bases, with 10 bases spanning the gap. The CDR3 here is CASSVEKLLTDTQYF. In DNA, the CDR3 is TGTGCCAGCAGCGTAGAGAAGCTTCTCACAGATACGCAGTATTTT.

This clone was found a few times. The chain combines TRBV5-1 with TRBJ2-1; 10 nucleotides align to TRBD2. Germline lookup yields CDR1 SGHRS and CDR2 YFSETQ. The CDR3 has 17 amino acids. The V and J ends lost 4 bases and 8 bases, in that order; junction bases with no gene match: 15. The CDR3 sequence: CASSPSAGGPWVYEQFF. For the CDR3, the DNA is TGCGCCAGCAGCCCCTCAGCGGGAGGGCCATGGGTCTATGAGCAGTTCTTC.

This clone was counted a single time. The CDR3 sequence: CASSFSDRGSPLHF. Written as DNA, the CDR3 is TGTGCCAGCAGCTTCTCGGACAGGGGCTCACCCCTCCACTTT. The chain uses TRBV5-6 and TRBJ1-6; 9 bases fit TRBD1. In germline, CDR1 is SGHDT, CDR2 YYEEEE. The CDR3 has 14 amino acids. Losses at the gene ends were 2 bases for V and 10 bases for J; bases not matched to a gene: 4.

This clone came up once. The chain combines TRBV4-1 with TRBJ1-1; D may be TRBD1 (6 bases). The V gene's germline CDR1 is MGHRA and CDR2 YSYEKL. This CDR3 contains 14 residues. The V and J ends lost 1 base and 6 bases respectively, with 12 bases between them. The DNA of the CDR3 is TGCGCCAGCAGCCAAGGGTCGGACAGAGCTGAAGCTTTCTTT. This encodes CASSQGSDRAEAFF.

The V and J genes are TRBV2 and TRBJ1-4, with 7 bases that match TRBD1. Looked up from germline, CDR1 is SNHLY and CDR2 is FYNNEI. V lost 5 bases and J lost 6; bases outside the gene matches: 6. This CDR3 contains 14 residues. The CDR3 DNA reads as TGTGCCAGCAGTACGACAGGGTTACATGAAAAACTGTTTTTT. Its protein product is CASSTTGLHEKLFF.

The chain uses TRBV19 and TRBJ1-1; no reliable D call. This CDR3 is 14 amino acids long. V was pared by 1 base and J by 1 base, with 7 bases between. The germline gives CDR1 LNHDA, CDR2 SQIVND (reference sequence). CDR3 amino acids: CASSIGHPNTEAFF. CDR3 sequence (DNA): TGTGCCAGTAGTATAGGACACCCGAACACTGAAGCTTTCTTT.

This clone was detected only a few times. This chain joins TRBV5-1 and TRBJ1-2; no clear D. The germline V and J ends were trimmed by 5 bases and 8 bases, with 10 bases remaining between them. The CDR3 runs 11 residues. Germline CDR1 is SGHRS and CDR2 is YFSETQ. CDR3 nucleotide sequence: TGCGCCAGCAGGGCTCACGAAGGCTACACCTTC. Amino acid sequence: CASRAHEGYTF. Full variable domain (missing parts from reference TRBV5-1 and TRBJ1-2): KAGVTQTPRYLIKTRGQQVTLSCSPISGHRSVSWYQQTPGQGLQFLFEYFSETQRNKGNFPGRFSGRQFSNSRSEMNVSTLELGDSALYLCASRAHEGYTFGSGTRLTVV.